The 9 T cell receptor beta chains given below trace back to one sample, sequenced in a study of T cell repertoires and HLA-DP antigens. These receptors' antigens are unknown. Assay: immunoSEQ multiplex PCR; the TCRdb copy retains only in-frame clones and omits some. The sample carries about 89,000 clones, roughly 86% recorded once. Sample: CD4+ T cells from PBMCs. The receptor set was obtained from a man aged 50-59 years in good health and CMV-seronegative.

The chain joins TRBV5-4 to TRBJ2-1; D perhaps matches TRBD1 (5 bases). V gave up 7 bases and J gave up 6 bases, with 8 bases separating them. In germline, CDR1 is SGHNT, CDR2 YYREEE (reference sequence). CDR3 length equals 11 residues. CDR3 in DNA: TGTGCCAGCGGCAGGGCCAATGAGCAGTTCTTC. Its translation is CASGRANEQFF.

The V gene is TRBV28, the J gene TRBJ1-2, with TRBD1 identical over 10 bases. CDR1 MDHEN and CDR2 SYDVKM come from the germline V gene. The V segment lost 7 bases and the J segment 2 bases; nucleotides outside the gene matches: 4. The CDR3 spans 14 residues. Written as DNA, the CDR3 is TGTGCCAGCATCCCGGGACAGGGGAACTATGGCTACACCTTC. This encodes CASIPGQGNYGYTF.

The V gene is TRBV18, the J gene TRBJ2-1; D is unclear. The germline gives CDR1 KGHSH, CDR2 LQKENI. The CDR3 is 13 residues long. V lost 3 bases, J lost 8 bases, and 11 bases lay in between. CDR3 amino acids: CASSPVSSDEQFF. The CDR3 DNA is TGTGCCAGCTCACCGGTCAGTTCGGATGAGCAGTTCTTC.

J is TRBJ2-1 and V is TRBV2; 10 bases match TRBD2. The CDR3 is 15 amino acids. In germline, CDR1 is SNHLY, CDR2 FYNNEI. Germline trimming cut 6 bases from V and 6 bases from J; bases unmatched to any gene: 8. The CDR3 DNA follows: TGTGCCAGCAGCCGTTCGGGACTAGCGACCAATGAGCAGTTCTTC. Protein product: CASSRSGLATNEQFF.

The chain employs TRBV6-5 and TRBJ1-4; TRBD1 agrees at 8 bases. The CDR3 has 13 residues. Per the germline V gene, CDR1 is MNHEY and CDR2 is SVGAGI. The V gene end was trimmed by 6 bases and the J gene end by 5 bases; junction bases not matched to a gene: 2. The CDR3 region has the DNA TGTGCCAGCAGCCGGGACAGGAATGAAAAACTGTTTTTT. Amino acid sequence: CASSRDRNEKLFF.

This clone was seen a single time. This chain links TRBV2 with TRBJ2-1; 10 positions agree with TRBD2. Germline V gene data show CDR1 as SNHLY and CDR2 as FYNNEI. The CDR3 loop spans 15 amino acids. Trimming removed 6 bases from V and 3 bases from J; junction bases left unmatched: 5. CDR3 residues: CASRAGTSDYNEQFF. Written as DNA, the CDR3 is TGTGCCAGCAGGGCCGGGACTAGCGACTACAATGAGCAGTTCTTC.

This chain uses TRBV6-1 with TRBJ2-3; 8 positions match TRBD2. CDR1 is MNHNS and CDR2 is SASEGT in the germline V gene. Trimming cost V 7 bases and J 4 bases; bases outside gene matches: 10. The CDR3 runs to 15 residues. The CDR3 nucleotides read TGTGCCAGCACTCGGGTCGCGGGAGGCGCAGATACGCAGTATTTT. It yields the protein CASTRVAGGADTQYF.

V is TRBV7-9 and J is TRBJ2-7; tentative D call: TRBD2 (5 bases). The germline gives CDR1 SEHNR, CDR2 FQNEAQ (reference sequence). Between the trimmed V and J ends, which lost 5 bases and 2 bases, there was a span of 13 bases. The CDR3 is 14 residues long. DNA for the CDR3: TGTGCCAGCAGCCTAACGGGGTTCGCCTACGAGCAGTACTTC. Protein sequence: CASSLTGFAYEQYF.

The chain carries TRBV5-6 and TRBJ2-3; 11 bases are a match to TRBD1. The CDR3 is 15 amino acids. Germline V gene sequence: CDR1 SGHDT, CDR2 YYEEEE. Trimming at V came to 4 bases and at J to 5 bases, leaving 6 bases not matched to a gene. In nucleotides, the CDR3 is TGTGCCAGCAGCACGGACAGGGGGCCCAGAGATACGCAGTATTTT. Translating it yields CASSTDRGPRDTQYF.